These T cell receptor beta chains were read from a single sample in a study of metastatic and nonmetastatic thyroid tumors. TCRdb re-clonotyped the PCR reads through MiXCR. The table includes 46,000 or so clones, around 17% detected once. The sample consisted of blood. These receptors came from a female donor with papillary thyroid cancer or a benign thyroid nodule (not recorded which). Some clones in this sample may be carry-over from other donors' samples. Each CDR3 is given with its conserved first and last residue. A D gene is named only where the DNA matches it firmly. Clone size, where shown, is once, few, many, or a class for clones that have expanded.

size	D	V	J	DNA	CDR3
many	NA	TRBV20-1	TRBJ1-2	TGCAGTGCCCCGCGCGGACAGCAAAACTATGGCTACACCTTC	CSAPRGQQNYGYTF
many	NA	TRBV3-1	TRBJ1-5	TGTGCCAGCAGCCCGGGCAGGGACAGCAATCAGCCCCAGCATTTT	CASSPGRDSNQPQHF
many	NA	TRBV5-5	TRBJ2-7	TGTGCCAGCAGCCGACAGACACCGGGACGTTACGAGCAGTACTTC	CASSRQTPGRYEQYF
many	TRBD1	TRBV5-1	TRBJ1-3	TGCGCCAGCAGCTGGGACAGTCGTAACACCATATATTTT	CASSWDSRNTIYF
NA	TRBD2	TRBV20-1	TRBJ2-7	TGCGGTGCTGGAGATTCTCCTGGGGCTAGCGGGAGAGTGCAGTACTTC	CGAGDSPGASGRVQYF
few	TRBD1	TRBV7-7	TRBJ2-7	TGTGCTAGCAGCTTAGCTGGGACAGACGAGCAGTACTTC	CASSLAGTDEQYF
NA	TRBD1	TRBV11-2	TRBJ1-6	TGTGCCAGCACCCCCCGCGGGACAGGCACCTCACCCCTCCACTTT	CASTPRGTGTSPLHF
medium-sized	TRBD2	TRBV28	TRBJ2-7	TGTGCCAGCAGTTCTGGAGGACTAGCCCACGAGCAGTACTTC	CASSSGGLAHEQYF
many	NA	TRBV9	TRBJ2-3	TGTGCCAGCAGCGCAGGGAGCACAGATACGCAGTATTTT	CASSAGSTDTQYF
NA	NA	TRBV6-2/TRBV6-3	TRBJ2-7	TGTGCCAGCAGTTACGGGGTAGCGTTAGCCGAGCAGTACTTC	CASSYGVALAEQYF
many	NA	TRBV10-3	TRBJ2-2	TGTGCCACTCTGGGAGTCGGGGAGCTGTTTTTT	CATLGVGELFF
many	NA	TRBV7-2	TRBJ2-7	TGTGCCAGCAGCTTAGCGCTGGTTCGAGGAGCCTCCTACGAGCAGTACTTC	CASSLALVRGASYEQYF
few	TRBD1	TRBV28	TRBJ2-7	TGTGCCAGCAGTTCACCGGGACAGGGTAGCGAGCAGTACTTC	CASSSPGQGSEQYF
many	NA	TRBV24-1	TRBJ2-4	TGTGCCACCAGTGACGGCGCCAAAAACATTCAGTACTTC	CATSDGAKNIQYF
many	TRBD2	TRBV5-1	TRBJ2-1	TGCGCCAGCAGCTTGGAGCTAGCGGGATACAATGAGCAGTTCTTC	CASSLELAGYNEQFF
NA	NA	TRBV20-1	TRBJ1-5	TGCAGTGCTAGACCGCGTGTTCGGCCCCAGCATTTT	CSARPRVRPQHF
NA	NA	TRBV11-2	TRBJ2-1	TGTTCCAGCGGCCCTGACCATGCCCTCGGCAATGAGCAGTTCTTC	CSSGPDHALGNEQFF
many	NA	TRBV11-2	TRBJ2-1	TGTGCCAGCAGCTTAAACCGGGGGCAGCAGTTCTTC	CASSLNRGQQFF
many	TRBD2	TRBV9	TRBJ2-3	TGTGCCAGCAGCGTAGTCGCGGGAGGGCTGAAGGATACGCAGTATTTT	CASSVVAGGLKDTQYF
many	NA	TRBV29-1	TRBJ2-7	TGCAGCGTCGAGGGGACCTCGGACGGGTTGCGGCCAGCCTACGAGCAGTACTTC	CSVEGTSDGLRPAYEQYF